This T cell receptor (beta chain) was sequenced for a study of Graves' ophthalmopathy and Graves' hyperthyroidism. Across the whole study: There was a collection of peripheral blood at initial diagnosis, before any treatment.

Of note for this clonotype: What it recognizes is unknown.

Absence of ophthalmopathy within 18 months of follow-up defined stable hyperthyroidism. Other autoimmune diseases, uncontrolled infections, pregnancy or lactation led to the exclusion of patients. Using RNA transcripts, the TCR beta CDR3 regions were amplified. Second-round multiplex PCR came after a first-round RT-PCR that employed HTBI primers. One entry per CDR3 protein, called by TCRdb with MiXCR from the multiplex PCR reads. The sample carries 400,000 or so distinct CDR3 sequences, about 18% recorded once. CDR3 length equals 16 residues. CDR1 MNHNS and CDR2 SASEGT come from the germline V gene. Losses at the gene ends were 6 bases for V and 1 base for J; bases not matched to a gene: 10. Whole-study findings and limits: Cross-validated, the 13-signature model showed 87.88%/81.08% sensitivity/specificity, and 80%/75% in the test set.

The TCR originated in an adult woman with stable Graves' hyperthyroidism. Sequencing was performed on peripheral blood. The rearrangement links TRBV6-1 to TRBJ2-7; 9 bases map to TRBD1. CDR3 amino acids: CASSLGAGQGSYEQYF. In nucleotides, the CDR3 is TGTGCCAGCAGCTTGGGAGCGGGACAGGGTTCCTACGAGCAGTACTTC.